This TCR beta chain was found in a study of blood T cell repertoires in COVID-19. For the study at large: The cDNA or gDNA used as material had been derived from T cells, B-cell-depleted T cells, or PBMCs.

In the original processing: Nucleated cell number was recorded as an estimate derived from reference gene primer amplification. Libraries were prepared by immunoSEQ multiplex PCR; TCRdb keeps only in-frame clonotypes and omits some of them. Clonal size and the V and J genes are those of that table, whereas D and trimming came from the DNA. This table holds around 140,000 clones, 84% found once. The CDR3 extends over 15 amino acids. Per germline, CDR1 SGDLS and CDR2 YYNGEE. Trimming removed 4 bases from V and 4 bases from J, with 15 bases in between. The rearrangement uses TRBV9 and TRBJ2-1, with a weak D call TRBD1 (6 bases). The TCR comes from a human donor in a cohort sampled during active COVID-19. Material: peripheral blood. CDR3: CASSLDGQLYNEQFF. As DNA, the CDR3 is TGTGCCAGCAGCCTCGACGGACAGCTGTACAATGAGCAGTTCTTC.